This T cell receptor beta chain came from a study of cytomegalovirus exposure and HLA in healthy donors. This CDR3 is built from 14 residues. The germline gives CDR1 SEHNR, CDR2 FQNEAQ (reference sequence). Trimming cost V 0 bases and J 1 base, with 6 bases left between them. 13 Jbeta primers and 60 Vbeta primers were used for the PCR. TCRdb's copy holds only in-frame clones and misses some; the assay was immunoSEQ multiplex PCR. Of roughly 200,000 clones listed, 80% are singletons. The chain uses TRBV7-9 and TRBJ1-1; no firm D call. This TCR was sampled from a boy under 18 in good health and CMV-seronegative. The specimen sequenced was PBMCs. This CDR3 is CASSLAEGNTEAFF. The CDR3 nucleotides are TGTGCCAGCAGCTTAGCGGAGGGGAACACTGAAGCTTTCTTT.